The clone carrying this T cell receptor (beta chain) was counted at least ten times. Its antigen is not identified. The data belong to a study of naive and memory T cell subsets. Points from the study as a whole: Possibly reflecting memory cells re-expressing CD45RA, a few larger clonotypes occurred in naive repertoires, especially CD8.

The CDR3 has 12 residues. Germline V gives CDR1 SGHVS, CDR2 FNYEAQ. Trimming at V came to 10 bases and at J to 5 bases, leaving 6 bases not matched to a gene. Both TRBC1 and TRBC2 were covered by a beta constant-region primer of two equimolar oligonucleotides. Ligated cDNA was amplified by four rounds of PCR with nested alpha and beta constant-region primers and SP2. TCRdb independently ran MiXCR on the UMI-ligation and nested PCR reads; one entry per CDR3 protein. The sample consists of approximately 140,000 distinct CDR3 sequences, approximately 21% of them appearing once. The sample consisted of naive CD8+ T cells from blood. This chain connects TRBV7-6 to TRBJ2-5, with 8 bases fitting TRBD2. The receptor was derived from a human donor in good health. The CDR3 spells CAIPSGGETQYF. Here the CDR3 DNA reads TGTGCCATCCCCTCGGGAGGGGAGACCCAGTACTTC.